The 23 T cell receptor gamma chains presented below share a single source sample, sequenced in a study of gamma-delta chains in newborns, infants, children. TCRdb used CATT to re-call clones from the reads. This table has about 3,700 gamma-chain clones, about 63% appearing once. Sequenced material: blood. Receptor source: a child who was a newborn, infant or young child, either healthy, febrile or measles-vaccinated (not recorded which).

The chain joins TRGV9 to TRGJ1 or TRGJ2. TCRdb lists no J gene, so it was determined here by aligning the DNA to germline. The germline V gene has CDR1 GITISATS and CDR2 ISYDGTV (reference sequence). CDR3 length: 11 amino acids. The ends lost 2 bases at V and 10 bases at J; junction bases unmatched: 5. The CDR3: CALWEGPKKLF. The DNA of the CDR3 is TGTGCCTTGTGGGAGGGCCCGAAGAAACTCTTT.

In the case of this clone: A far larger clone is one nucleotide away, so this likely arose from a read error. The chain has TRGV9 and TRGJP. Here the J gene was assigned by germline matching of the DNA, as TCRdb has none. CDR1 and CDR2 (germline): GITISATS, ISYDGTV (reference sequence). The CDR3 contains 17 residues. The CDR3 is CALWEVRQELGKRIKVF. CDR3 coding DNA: TGTGCCTTGTGGGAGGTGCGGCAAGAGTTGGGCAAAAGAATCAAGGTATTT.

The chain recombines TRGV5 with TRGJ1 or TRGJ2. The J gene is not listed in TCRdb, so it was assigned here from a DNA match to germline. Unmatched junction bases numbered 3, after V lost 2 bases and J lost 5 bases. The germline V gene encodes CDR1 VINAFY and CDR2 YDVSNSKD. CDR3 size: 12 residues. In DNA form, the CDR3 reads TGTGCCACCTGGGACAACGATTATAAGAAACTCTTT. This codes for CATWDNDYKKLF.

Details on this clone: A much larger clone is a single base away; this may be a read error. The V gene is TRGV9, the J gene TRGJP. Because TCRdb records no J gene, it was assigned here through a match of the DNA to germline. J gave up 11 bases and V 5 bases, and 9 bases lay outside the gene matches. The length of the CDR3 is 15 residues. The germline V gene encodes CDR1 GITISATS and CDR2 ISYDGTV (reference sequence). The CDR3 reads CALWADEVGKKIKVF. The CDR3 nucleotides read TGTGCCTTGTGGGCAGACGAGGTGGGCAAAAAAATCAAGGTATTT.

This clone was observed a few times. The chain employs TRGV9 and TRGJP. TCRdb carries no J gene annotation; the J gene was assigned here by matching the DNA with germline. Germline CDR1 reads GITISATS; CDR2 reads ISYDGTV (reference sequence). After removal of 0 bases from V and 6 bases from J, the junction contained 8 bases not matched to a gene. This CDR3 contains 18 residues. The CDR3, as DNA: TGTGCCTTGTGGGAGGTGCAATTTTCAGAGTTGGGCAAAAAAATCAAGGTATTT. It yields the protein CALWEVQFSELGKKIKVF.

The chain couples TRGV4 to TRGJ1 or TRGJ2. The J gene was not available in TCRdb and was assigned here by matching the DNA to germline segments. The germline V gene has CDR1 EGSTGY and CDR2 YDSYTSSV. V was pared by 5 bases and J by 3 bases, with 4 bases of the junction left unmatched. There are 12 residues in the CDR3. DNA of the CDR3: TGTGCCACCTGGGCAATTTATTATAAGAAACTCTTT. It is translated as CATWAIYYKKLF.

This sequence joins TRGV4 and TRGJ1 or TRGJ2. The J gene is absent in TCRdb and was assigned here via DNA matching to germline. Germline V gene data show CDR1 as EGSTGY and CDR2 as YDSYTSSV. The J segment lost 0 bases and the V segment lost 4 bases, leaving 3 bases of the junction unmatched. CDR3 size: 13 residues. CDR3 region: CATWEENYYKKLF. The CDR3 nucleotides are TGTGCCACCTGGGAGGAGAATTATTATAAGAAACTCTTT.

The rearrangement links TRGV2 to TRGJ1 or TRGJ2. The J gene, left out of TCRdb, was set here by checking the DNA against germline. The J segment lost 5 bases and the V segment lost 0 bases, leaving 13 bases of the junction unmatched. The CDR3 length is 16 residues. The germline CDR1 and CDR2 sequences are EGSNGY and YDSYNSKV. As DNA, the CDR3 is TGTGCCACCTGGGACGGGCTTCGTAGTGGGGATTATAAGAAACTCTTT. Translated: CATWDGLRSGDYKKLF.

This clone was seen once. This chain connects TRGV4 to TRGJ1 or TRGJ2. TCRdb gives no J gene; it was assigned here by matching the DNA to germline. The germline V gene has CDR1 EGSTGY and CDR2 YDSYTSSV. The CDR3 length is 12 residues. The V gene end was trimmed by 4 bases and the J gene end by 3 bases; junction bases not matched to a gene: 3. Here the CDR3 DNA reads TGTGCCACCTGGGAATTTTATTATAAGAAACTCTTT. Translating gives CATWEFYYKKLF.

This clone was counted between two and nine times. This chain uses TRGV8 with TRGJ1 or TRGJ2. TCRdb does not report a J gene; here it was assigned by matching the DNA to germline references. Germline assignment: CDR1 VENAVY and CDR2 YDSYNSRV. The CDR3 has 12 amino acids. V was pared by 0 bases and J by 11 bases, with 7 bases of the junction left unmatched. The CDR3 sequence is CATWDRRGQKLF. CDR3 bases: TGTGCCACCTGGGATAGGCGGGGACAGAAACTCTTT.

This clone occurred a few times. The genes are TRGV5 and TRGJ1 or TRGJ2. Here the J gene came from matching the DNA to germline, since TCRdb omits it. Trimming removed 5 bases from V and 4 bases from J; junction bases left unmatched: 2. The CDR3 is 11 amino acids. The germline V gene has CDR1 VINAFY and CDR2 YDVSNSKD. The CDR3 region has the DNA TGTGCCACCTGGGGCTATTATAAGAAACTCTTT. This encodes CATWGYYKKLF.

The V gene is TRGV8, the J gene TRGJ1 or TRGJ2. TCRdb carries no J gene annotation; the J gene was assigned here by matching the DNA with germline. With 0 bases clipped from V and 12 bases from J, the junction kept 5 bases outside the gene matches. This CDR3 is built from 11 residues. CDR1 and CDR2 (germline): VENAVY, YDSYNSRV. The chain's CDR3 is CATWDRRGKLF. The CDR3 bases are TGTGCCACCTGGGATAGGCGCGGGAAACTCTTT.

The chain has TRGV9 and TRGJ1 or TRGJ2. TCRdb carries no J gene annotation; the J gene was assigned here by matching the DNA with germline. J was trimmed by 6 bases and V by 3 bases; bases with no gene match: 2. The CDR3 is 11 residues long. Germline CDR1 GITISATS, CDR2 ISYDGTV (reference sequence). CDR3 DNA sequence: TGTGCCTTGTGGGAGCCTTATAAGAAACTCTTT. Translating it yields CALWEPYKKLF.

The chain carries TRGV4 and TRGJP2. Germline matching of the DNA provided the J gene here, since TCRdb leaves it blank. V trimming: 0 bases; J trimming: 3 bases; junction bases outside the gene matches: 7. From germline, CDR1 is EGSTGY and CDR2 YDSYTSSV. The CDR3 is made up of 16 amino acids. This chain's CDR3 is CATWDGPRGSDWIKTF. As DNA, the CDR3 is TGTGCCACCTGGGATGGGCCTAGGGGTAGTGATTGGATCAAGACGTTT.

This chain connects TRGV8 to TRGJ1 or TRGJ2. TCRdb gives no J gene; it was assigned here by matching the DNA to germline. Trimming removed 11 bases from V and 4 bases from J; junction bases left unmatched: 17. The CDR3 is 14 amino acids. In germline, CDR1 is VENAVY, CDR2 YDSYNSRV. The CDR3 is CANENSGGYYKKLF. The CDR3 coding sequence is TGTGCCAACGAAAATTCCGGGGGGTATTATAAGAAACTCTTT.

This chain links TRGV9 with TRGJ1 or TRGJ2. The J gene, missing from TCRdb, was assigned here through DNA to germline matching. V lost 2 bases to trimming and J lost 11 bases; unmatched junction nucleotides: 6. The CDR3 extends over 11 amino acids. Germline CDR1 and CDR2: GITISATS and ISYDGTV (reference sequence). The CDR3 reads CALWEAPQKLF. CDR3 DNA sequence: TGTGCCTTGTGGGAGGCTCCACAGAAACTCTTT.

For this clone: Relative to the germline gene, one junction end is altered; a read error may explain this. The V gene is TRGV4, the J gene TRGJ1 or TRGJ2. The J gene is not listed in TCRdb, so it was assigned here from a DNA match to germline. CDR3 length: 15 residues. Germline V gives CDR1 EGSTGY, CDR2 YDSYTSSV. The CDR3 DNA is TGTGCCACCTGGGATAAGTTGGAGAATTCTTATAAGAAACTCTTT. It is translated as CATWDKLENSYKKLF.

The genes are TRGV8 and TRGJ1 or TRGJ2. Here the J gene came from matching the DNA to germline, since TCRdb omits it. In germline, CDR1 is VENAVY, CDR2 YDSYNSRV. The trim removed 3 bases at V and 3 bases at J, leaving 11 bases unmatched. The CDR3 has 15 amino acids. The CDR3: CATWDGPHGYYKKLF. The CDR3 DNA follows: TGTGCCACCTGGGATGGGCCCCACGGTTATTATAAGAAACTCTTT.

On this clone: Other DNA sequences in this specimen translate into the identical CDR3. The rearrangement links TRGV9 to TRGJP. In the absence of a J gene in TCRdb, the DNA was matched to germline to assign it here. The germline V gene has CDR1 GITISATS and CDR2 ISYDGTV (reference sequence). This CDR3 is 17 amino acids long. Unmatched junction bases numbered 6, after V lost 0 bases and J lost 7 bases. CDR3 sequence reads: CALWEVQSELGKKIKVF. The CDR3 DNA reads TGTGCCTTGTGGGAGGTGCAATCGGAGTTGGGCAAAAAAATCAAGGTATTT.

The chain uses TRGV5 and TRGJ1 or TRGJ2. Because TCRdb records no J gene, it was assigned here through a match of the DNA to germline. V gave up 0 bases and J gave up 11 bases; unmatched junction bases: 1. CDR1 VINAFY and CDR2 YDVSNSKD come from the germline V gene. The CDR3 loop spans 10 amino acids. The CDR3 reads CATWDREKLF. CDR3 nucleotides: TGTGCCACCTGGGACAGGGAGAAACTCTTT.

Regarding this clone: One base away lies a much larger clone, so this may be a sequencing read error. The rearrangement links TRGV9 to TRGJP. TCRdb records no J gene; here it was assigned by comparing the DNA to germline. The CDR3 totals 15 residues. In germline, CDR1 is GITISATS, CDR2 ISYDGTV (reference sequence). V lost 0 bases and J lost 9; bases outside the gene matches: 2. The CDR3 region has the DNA TGTGCCTTGTGGGAGGTGCTGTTGGGCAAAAAAATCAAGGTATTT. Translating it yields CALWEVLLGKKIKVF.

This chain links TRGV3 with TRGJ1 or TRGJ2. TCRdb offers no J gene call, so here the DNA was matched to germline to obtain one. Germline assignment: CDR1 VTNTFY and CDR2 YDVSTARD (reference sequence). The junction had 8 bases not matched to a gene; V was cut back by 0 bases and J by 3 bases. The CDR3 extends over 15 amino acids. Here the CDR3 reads CATWDRKGLYYKKLF. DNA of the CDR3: TGTGCCACCTGGGACAGGAAGGGGCTTTATTATAAGAAACTCTTT.

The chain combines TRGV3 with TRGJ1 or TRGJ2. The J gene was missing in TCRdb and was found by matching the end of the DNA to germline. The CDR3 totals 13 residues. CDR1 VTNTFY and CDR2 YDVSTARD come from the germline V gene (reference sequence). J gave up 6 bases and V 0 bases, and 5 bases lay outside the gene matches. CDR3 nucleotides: TGTGCCACCTGGGACAGGCACGGTTATAAGAAACTCTTT. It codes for CATWDRHGYKKLF.